This entry describes one TCR beta chain. Antigen specificity is unknown. This record comes from a study of PD-1 blockade in classical Hodgkin lymphoma. Study results and caveats: Those starting nivolumab under 1 year post-ASCT were excluded. Complete responders entered with baseline diversity on par with newly diagnosed patients, the results showed.

Germline V gives CDR1 SGHTA, CDR2 FQGNSA. CDR3 length: 15 amino acids. V lost 1 base and J lost 2, with 9 bases in between. Clones were sequenced by immunoSEQ multiplex PCR, and TCRdb holds only the in-frame ones, with some missing. The table shows 45,000 or so clones, with roughly 90% occurring only once. Each of the patients experienced relapse following autologous stem cell transplantation, and their brentuximab vedotin exposure differed. The starting material was peripheral blood mononuclear cells (PBMCs), obtained at baseline. The rearrangement uses TRBV7-2 and TRBJ1-3; no clear D gene. This TCR was sampled from a human donor with classical Hodgkin lymphoma. CDR3 sequence: CASSLGIGAGNTIYF. For the CDR3, the DNA is TGTGCCAGCAGCTTAGGTATCGGGGCTGGAAACACCATATATTTT. Supplemented by reference TRBV7-2 and TRBJ1-3, the full variable domain reads GAGVSQSPSNKVTEKGKDVELRCDPISGHTALYWYRQSLGQGLEFLIYFQGNSAPDKSGLPSDRFSAERTGGSVSTLTIQRTQQEDSAVYLCASSLGIGAGNTIYFGEGSWLTVV.